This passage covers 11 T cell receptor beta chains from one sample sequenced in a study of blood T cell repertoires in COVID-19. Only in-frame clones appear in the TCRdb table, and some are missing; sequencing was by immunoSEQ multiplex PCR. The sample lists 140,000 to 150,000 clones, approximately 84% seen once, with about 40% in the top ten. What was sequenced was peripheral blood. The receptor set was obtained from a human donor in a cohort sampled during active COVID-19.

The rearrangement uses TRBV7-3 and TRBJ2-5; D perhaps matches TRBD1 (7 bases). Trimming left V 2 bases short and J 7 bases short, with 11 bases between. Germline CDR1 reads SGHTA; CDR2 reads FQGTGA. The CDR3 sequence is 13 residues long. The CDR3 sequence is CASSLQGGGTQYF. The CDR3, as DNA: TGTGCCAGCAGCTTACAGGGGGGCGGGACCCAGTACTTC.

DNA for the CDR3: TGTGCCGCCGGCAGGGGGCTAGGAAACACCATATATTTT. Residues: CAAGRGLGNTIYF. The V call is TRBV10-3, the J call TRBJ1-3; 8 bases match TRBD1. The CDR3 is 13 amino acids. Germline CDR1 is ENHRY and CDR2 is SYGVKD. Unmatched junction bases numbered 7, after V lost 11 bases and J lost 4 bases.

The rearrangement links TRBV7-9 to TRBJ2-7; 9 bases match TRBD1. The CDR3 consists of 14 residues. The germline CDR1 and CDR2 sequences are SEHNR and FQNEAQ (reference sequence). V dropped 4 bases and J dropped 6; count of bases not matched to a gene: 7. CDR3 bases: TGTGCCAGCAGCTGGGGGACAGGGTTGGCCGAGCAGTACTTC. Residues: CASSWGTGLAEQYF.

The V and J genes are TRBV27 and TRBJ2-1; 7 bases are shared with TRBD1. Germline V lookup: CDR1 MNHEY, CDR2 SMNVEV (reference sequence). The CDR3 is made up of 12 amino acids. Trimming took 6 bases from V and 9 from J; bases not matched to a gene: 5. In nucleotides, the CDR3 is TGTGCCAGCAGCCAGGGGGTTGGTGAGCAGTTCTTC. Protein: CASSQGVGEQFF.

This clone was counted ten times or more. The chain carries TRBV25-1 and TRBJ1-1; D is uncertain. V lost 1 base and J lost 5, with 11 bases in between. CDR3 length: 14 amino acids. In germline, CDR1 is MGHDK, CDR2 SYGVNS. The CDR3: CASSELTPRTEAFF. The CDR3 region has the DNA TGTGCCAGCAGTGAATTAACCCCTAGGACTGAAGCTTTCTTT.

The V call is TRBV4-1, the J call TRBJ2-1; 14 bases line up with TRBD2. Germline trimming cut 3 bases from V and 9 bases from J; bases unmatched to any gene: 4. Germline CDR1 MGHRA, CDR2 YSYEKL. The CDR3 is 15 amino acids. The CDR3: CASSQGLAGVSEQFF. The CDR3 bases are TGCGCCAGCAGCCAGGGACTAGCGGGAGTTAGTGAGCAGTTCTTC.

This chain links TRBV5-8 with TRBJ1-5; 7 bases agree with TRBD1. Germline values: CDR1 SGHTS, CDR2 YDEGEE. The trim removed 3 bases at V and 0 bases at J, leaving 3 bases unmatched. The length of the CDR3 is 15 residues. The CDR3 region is CASSYNRGSNQPQHF. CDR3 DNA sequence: TGTGCCAGCAGCTACAACAGGGGTAGCAATCAGCCCCAGCATTTT.

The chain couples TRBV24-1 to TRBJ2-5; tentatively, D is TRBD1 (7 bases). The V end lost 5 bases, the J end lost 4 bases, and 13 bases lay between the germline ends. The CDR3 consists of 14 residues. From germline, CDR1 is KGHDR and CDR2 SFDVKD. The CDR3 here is CATSGPGGLETQYF. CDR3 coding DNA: TGTGCCACCAGTGGTCCAGGGGGGTTAGAGACCCAGTACTTC.

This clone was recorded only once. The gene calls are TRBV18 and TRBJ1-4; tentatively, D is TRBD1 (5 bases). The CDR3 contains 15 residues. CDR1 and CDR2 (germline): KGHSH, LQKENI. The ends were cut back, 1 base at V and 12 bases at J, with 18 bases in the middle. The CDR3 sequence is CASSPRAGETGELFF. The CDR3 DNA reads TGTGCCAGCTCACCACGCGCTGGAGAGACGGGGGAACTGTTTTTT.

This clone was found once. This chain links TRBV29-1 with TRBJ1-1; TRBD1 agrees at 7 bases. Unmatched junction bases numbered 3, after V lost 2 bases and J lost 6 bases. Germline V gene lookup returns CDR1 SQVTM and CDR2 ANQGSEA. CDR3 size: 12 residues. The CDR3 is CSVEQGESEAFF. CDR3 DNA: TGCAGCGTTGAACAGGGGGAATCTGAAGCTTTCTTT.

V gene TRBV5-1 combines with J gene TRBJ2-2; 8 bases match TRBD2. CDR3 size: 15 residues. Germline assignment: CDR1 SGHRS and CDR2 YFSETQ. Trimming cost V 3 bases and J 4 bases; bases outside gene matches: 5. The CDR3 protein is CASSSERGGTGELFF. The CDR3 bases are TGCGCCAGCAGCTCGGAACGGGGGGGCACCGGGGAGCTGTTTTTT.